These 16 T cell receptor beta chains share one sample of origin, sequenced in a study of blood T cell repertoires in COVID-19. Only in-frame clones appear in the TCRdb table, and some are missing; sequencing was by immunoSEQ multiplex PCR. Of about 21,000 clones in the sample, roughly 90% were seen once. Specimen: peripheral blood. These receptors all come from a man between 65 and 85 years old with active COVID-19.

The rearrangement joins TRBV6-6 to TRBJ2-1, with D possibly matching TRBD1 (6 bases). V was trimmed by 6 bases and J by 5 bases, leaving 14 bases between them. This CDR3 region has 14 residues. CDR1 and CDR2 from the germline V gene are MNHNY and SVGAGI (reference sequence). The CDR3 DNA sequence: TGTGCCAGCAGCTTACGAGGGACAAACAATGAGCAGTTCTTC. Translated, it gives CASSLRGTNNEQFF.

This clone came up a few times. The rearrangement uses TRBV29-1 and TRBJ1-2, with 7 bases identical to TRBD1. This CDR3 is built from 16 residues. Germline CDR1 reads SQVTM; CDR2 reads ANQGSEA. The ends lost 1 base at V and 4 bases at J; junction bases unmatched: 12. Here the CDR3 DNA reads TGCAGCGTTGAAGTGGGGGCTCTACAGGGGTCCTATGGCTACACCTTC. Translated: CSVEVGALQGSYGYTF.

This clone was recorded only once. The chain combines TRBV7-9 with TRBJ2-3; 12 bases are a match to TRBD2. V dropped 4 bases and J dropped 6; count of bases not matched to a gene: 2. Germline assignment: CDR1 SEHNR and CDR2 FQNEAQ (reference sequence). The CDR3 covers 14 residues. CDR3 DNA sequence: TGTGCCAGCAGCTCTAGCGGGAGGGCCGATACGCAGTATTTT. It specifies CASSSSGRADTQYF. Based on the CDR3 plus reference TRBV7-9 and TRBJ2-3, the full variable domain is DTGVSQNPRHKITKRGQNVTFRCDPISEHNRLYWYRQTLGQGPEFLTYFQNEAQLEKSRLLSDRFSAERPKGSFSTLEIQRTEQGDSAMYLCASSSSGRADTQYFGPGTRLTVL.

This chain uses TRBV9 with TRBJ2-2, with 9 bases fitting TRBD2. The V gene end was trimmed by 4 bases and the J gene end by 5 bases; junction bases not matched to a gene: 6. There are 15 residues in the CDR3. Germline V lookup: CDR1 SGDLS, CDR2 YYNGEE. CDR3 sequence reads: CASSPRTSETGELFF. CDR3 sequence (DNA): TGTGCCAGCAGCCCTCGGACTAGCGAAACCGGGGAGCTGTTTTTT.

The V call is TRBV30, the J call TRBJ1-1; 7 nucleotides match TRBD1. The CDR3 sequence is 14 residues long. In germline, CDR1 is GTSNPN, CDR2 SVGIG (reference sequence). After removal of 8 bases from V and 9 bases from J, the junction contained 18 bases not matched to a gene. In DNA form, the CDR3 reads TGTGCCGCTAAAGGGACAGATGTGTGGGGCCAAGCTTTCTTT. Its protein product is CAAKGTDVWGQAFF.

The V call is TRBV5-4, the J call TRBJ2-1; possible D gene TRBD2, 6 bases. The CDR3 sequence is 15 residues long. Per the germline V gene, CDR1 is SGHNT and CDR2 is YYREEE (reference sequence). With 2 bases removed from V and 0 bases from J, the gap between germline ends came to 9 bases. The CDR3, as DNA: TGTGCCAGCAGCTTTAGCGGAAGCTCCTACAATGAGCAGTTCTTC. This sequence encodes CASSFSGSSYNEQFF.

The V and J genes are TRBV5-4 and TRBJ2-1; 10 bases agree with TRBD2. V shed 2 bases and J 5 bases; nucleotides not matched to a gene: 1. This CDR3 comprises 14 residues. The germline CDR1 and CDR2 sequences are SGHNT and YYREEE (reference sequence). The CDR3 bases are TGTGCCAGCAGCTTACTAGCGGGAAACAATGAGCAGTTCTTC. Translating it yields CASSLLAGNNEQFF.

This clone has only one observation. The chain recombines TRBV3-1 (or the pseudogene TRBV3-2) with TRBJ2-3; D might be TRBD1 (5 bases). This CDR3 comprises 13 residues. Trimming left V 4 bases short and J 4 bases short, with 9 bases between. Per the germline V gene, CDR1 is LGHDT and CDR2 is YNNKEL (reference sequence). The CDR3 is CASSRQGPDTQYF. The CDR3 DNA is TGTGCCAGCAGCCGGCAGGGTCCAGATACGCAGTATTTT.

This chain links TRBV9 with TRBJ2-7; 10 nucleotides match TRBD1. The CDR3 extends over 16 amino acids. The germline V gene encodes CDR1 SGDLS and CDR2 YYNGEE. V shed 2 bases and J 3 bases; nucleotides not matched to a gene: 8. In DNA form, the CDR3 reads TGTGCCAGCAGCGTCTCCGGGACAGGGGCATACTACGAGCAGTACTTC. Translated, it gives CASSVSGTGAYYEQYF.

A single count supports this clone. The rearrangement uses TRBV19 and TRBJ1-1; tentative D call: TRBD1 (6 bases). V was clipped by 7 bases and J by 6 bases, with 12 bases between them. The germline CDR1 and CDR2 sequences are LNHDA and SQIVND (reference sequence). The CDR3 spans 12 residues. Here the CDR3 DNA reads TGTGCCAGTACAGGGGTTTTCGCTGAAGCTTTCTTT. It specifies CASTGVFAEAFF.

The chain links TRBV5-1 to TRBJ2-5, with a possible D match to TRBD2 (5 bases). This CDR3 has 15 amino acids. Germline values: CDR1 SGHRS, CDR2 YFSETQ. V gave up 0 bases and J gave up 5 bases, with 14 bases separating them. The CDR3 DNA sequence: TGCGCCAGCAGCTTGGCGTCGCACCGAGGGGAGACCCAGTACTTC. Translated, it gives CASSLASHRGETQYF.

In this sample, this clone turned up once. The genes are TRBV27 and TRBJ2-1; 10 bases agree with TRBD2. The trim removed 1 base at V and 3 bases at J, leaving 15 bases unmatched. Germline V gives CDR1 MNHEY, CDR2 SMNVEV (reference sequence). The CDR3 contains 20 residues. CDR3 in amino acids: CASSLWVSQTSGLGYNEQFF. In nucleotides, the CDR3 is TGTGCCAGCAGTTTATGGGTTTCTCAGACTAGCGGGCTGGGCTACAATGAGCAGTTCTTC.

This clone was seen only once. In nucleotides, the CDR3 is TGTGCCAGCAGCTTACCTTATGTGGACCCGTCGGGGGCCGGGGAGCTGTTTTTT. Translating it yields CASSLPYVDPSGAGELFF. The chain couples TRBV7-6 to TRBJ2-2, with a tentative D call TRBD2 (6 bases). The V and J ends lost 2 bases and 6 bases respectively, with 22 bases between them. Germline V CDR1 and CDR2: SGHVS, FNYEAQ. The CDR3 has 18 amino acids.

The chain uses TRBV3-1 (or the pseudogene TRBV3-2) and TRBJ2-2, with 8 bases that match TRBD1. The CDR3 spans 15 residues. Germline CDR1 reads LGHDT; CDR2 reads YNNKEL (reference sequence). J gave up 0 bases and V 4 bases, and 1 base lay outside the gene matches. CDR3 nucleotide sequence: TGTGCCAGCAGCCGGACAGGGCCGAACACCGGGGAGCTGTTTTTT. This codes for CASSRTGPNTGELFF.

This chain connects TRBV11-3 to TRBJ2-5, with 7 bases that match TRBD2. Germline CDR1 reads SGHNT; CDR2 reads YENEEA. Unmatched junction bases numbered 15, after V lost 3 bases and J lost 5 bases. This CDR3 is 17 amino acids long. As DNA, the CDR3 is TGTGCCAGCAGCTTGGGGGGGTCGGGGAGGAGTAGGGAGACCCAGTACTTC. Its translation: CASSLGGSGRSRETQYF.

This clone was seen only once. This specimen includes other DNA sequences encoding the same CDR3. V is TRBV28 and J is TRBJ2-7; D uncertain. Germline CDR1 and CDR2: MDHEN and SYDVKM. V was cut by 3 bases and J by 1 base, with 13 bases left in between. The CDR3 loop spans 15 amino acids. DNA for the CDR3: TGTGCCAGCAGTTTTTCGTCAGGTTCATCCTACGAGCAGTACTTC. Protein product: CASSFSSGSSYEQYF.